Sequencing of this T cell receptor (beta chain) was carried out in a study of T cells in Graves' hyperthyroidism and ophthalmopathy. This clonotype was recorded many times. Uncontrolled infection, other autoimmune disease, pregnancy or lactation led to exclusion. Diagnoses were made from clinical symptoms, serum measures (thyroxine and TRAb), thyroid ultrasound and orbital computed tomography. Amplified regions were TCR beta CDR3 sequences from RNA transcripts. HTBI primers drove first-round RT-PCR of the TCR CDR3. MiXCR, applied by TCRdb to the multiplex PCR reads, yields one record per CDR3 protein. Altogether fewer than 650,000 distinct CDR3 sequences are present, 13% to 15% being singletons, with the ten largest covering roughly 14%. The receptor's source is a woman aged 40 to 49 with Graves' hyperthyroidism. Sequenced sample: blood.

CDR3 nucleotide sequence: TGCGCCAGCAAGGTCTCACCTACGAACACTGAAGCTTTCTTT. It specifies CASKVSPTNTEAFF. The chain joins TRBV5-1 to TRBJ1-1; D uncertain. The germline V gene has CDR1 SGHRS and CDR2 YFSETQ. Between the trimmed V and J ends, which lost 6 bases and 1 base, there was a span of 13 bases. The CDR3 is made up of 14 amino acids.